One sample yielded the 30 T cell receptor beta chains listed below, sequenced in a study of blood T cell repertoires in COVID-19. Produced via immunoSEQ multiplex PCR; TCRdb's table is partial and in-frame only. The sample has about 74,000 clones; more than 90% are singletons. The specimen was peripheral blood. All receptors come from a human donor in a cohort sampled during active COVID-19.

The chain recombines TRBV6-1 with TRBJ2-1; 8 nucleotides line up with TRBD1. V was clipped by 1 base and J by 3 bases; unmatched bases: 2. This CDR3 region has 15 residues. CDR1 is MNHNS and CDR2 is SASEGT in the germline V gene. The CDR3 protein is CASSEDRGIYNEQFF. In DNA, the CDR3 is TGTGCCAGCAGTGAAGACAGGGGGATCTACAATGAGCAGTTCTTC.

V gene TRBV24-1 combines with J gene TRBJ2-5, with D perhaps TRBD2 (5 bases). The V and J ends lost 5 bases and 4 bases respectively, with 10 bases between them. The CDR3 has 13 amino acids. In germline, CDR1 is KGHDR, CDR2 SFDVKD. CDR3 DNA sequence: TGTGCCACCAGTGGAGGGAGTCGAGAGACCCAGTACTTC. Residues: CATSGGSRETQYF.

The chain couples TRBV19 to TRBJ2-2; 11 bases are shared with TRBD2. CDR3 size: 15 residues. CDR1 is LNHDA, CDR2 SQIVND, per germline (reference sequence). V shed 4 bases and J 5 bases; nucleotides not matched to a gene: 3. The CDR3 sequence is CASSTLAGETGELFF. DNA for the CDR3: TGTGCCAGTAGTACACTAGCGGGAGAGACCGGGGAGCTGTTTTTT.

V usage is TRBV28 and J usage is TRBJ1-5, with 10 bases matching TRBD1. Germline CDR1 and CDR2: MDHEN and SYDVKM. Unmatched junction bases numbered 9, after V lost 7 bases and J lost 6 bases. The CDR3 length is 15 residues. The CDR3, as DNA: TGTGCCAGCAACCTGAGGAGGGACAGGGGTCAGCCCCAGCATTTT. Protein product: CASNLRRDRGQPQHF.

The V gene is TRBV7-2, the J gene TRBJ2-7, with 12 bases fitting TRBD2. The length of the CDR3 is 15 residues. Looked up from germline, CDR1 is SGHTA and CDR2 is FQGNSA. The junction had 5 bases not matched to a gene; V was cut back by 5 bases and J by 3 bases. CDR3 residues: CASSTELAGGYEQYF. The CDR3 region has the DNA TGTGCCAGCAGCACCGAACTAGCGGGAGGCTACGAGCAGTACTTC.

The V call is TRBV7-2, the J call TRBJ2-6, with 9 bases identical to TRBD2. Germline assignment: CDR1 SGHTA and CDR2 FQGNSA. The CDR3 loop spans 16 amino acids. V gave up 3 bases and J gave up 3 bases; unmatched junction bases: 3. The CDR3 sequence: CASSFSGSSGANVLTF. The DNA of the CDR3 is TGTGCCAGCAGCTTTAGCGGGAGTAGTGGGGCCAACGTCCTGACTTTC.

V usage is TRBV10-3 and J usage is TRBJ2-5; 10 bases map to TRBD2. Trimming removed 3 bases from V and 4 bases from J; junction bases left unmatched: 2. The CDR3 runs 14 residues. From germline, CDR1 is ENHRY and CDR2 SYGVKD. In DNA form, the CDR3 reads TGTGCCATCAGTGAAGGACTAGCGGTAGAGACCCAGTACTTC. Its translation is CAISEGLAVETQYF.

This clone has only one observation. V and J are TRBV7-2 and TRBJ2-1; D possibly corresponds to TRBD1 (6 bases). This CDR3 has 15 amino acids. Trimming removed 5 bases at V and 8 bases at J, with 19 bases between. Germline CDR1 and CDR2: SGHTA and FQGNSA. The CDR3 here is CASSRGHFKRDEQFF. The CDR3 DNA sequence: TGTGCCAGCAGCCGGGGACACTTCAAACGCGATGAGCAGTTCTTC. Full variable domain (rest looked up from reference TRBV7-2 and TRBJ2-1): GAGVSQSPSNKVTEKGKDVELRCDPISGHTALYWYRQSLGQGLEFLIYFQGNSAPDKSGLPSDRFSAERTGGSVSTLTIQRTQQEDSAVYLCASSRGHFKRDEQFFGPGTRLTVL.

V gene TRBV9 combines with J gene TRBJ2-2; no clear D gene. Germline-derived CDR1 and CDR2 are SGDLS and YYNGEE. V was shortened by 4 bases and J by 6 bases, with 10 bases between the two germline ends. This CDR3 is built from 13 residues. CDR3 sequence: CASSNRIAGELFF. The CDR3 DNA sequence: TGTGCCAGCAGCAATCGTATTGCCGGGGAGCTGTTTTTT. Complete variable domain (other parts from reference TRBV9 and TRBJ2-2): DSGVTQTPKHLITATGQRVTLRCSPRSGDLSVYWYQQSLDQGLQFLIQYYNGEERAKGNILERFSAQQFPDLHSELNLSSLELGDSALYFCASSNRIAGELFFGEGSRLTVL.

The chain uses TRBV24-1 and TRBJ2-1; 8 nucleotides match TRBD2. CDR3 length: 18 residues. Germline values: CDR1 KGHDR, CDR2 SFDVKD. Germline trimming cut 1 base from V and 3 bases from J; bases unmatched to any gene: 10. The CDR3 DNA reads as TGTGCCACCAGTGATTTTTCCCTTAGCGGGAATAACTACAATGAGCAGTTCTTC. This encodes CATSDFSLSGNNYNEQFF.

The gene calls are TRBV10-3 and TRBJ2-5; TRBD1 aligns across 12 bases. CDR1 is ENHRY and CDR2 is SYGVKD in the germline V gene. The CDR3 has 16 residues. The V gene end was trimmed by 6 bases and the J gene end by 1 base; junction bases not matched to a gene: 6. CDR3 nucleotide sequence: TGTGCCATCAGCCGGGACAGGGGGCCCCTCCAAGAGACCCAGTACTTC. It yields the protein CAISRDRGPLQETQYF.

About this clone: Germline is not matched at one junction end, which may reflect a read error. V and J are TRBV7-7 and TRBJ2-5; 8 bases fit TRBD1. Per germline, CDR1 SSHAT and CDR2 FNYEAQ (reference sequence). The CDR3 is 15 amino acids. The CDR3 protein is CASSLRQGQRETQYF. In nucleotides, the CDR3 is TGTGCTAGCAGCCTAAGACAGGGGCAGAGAGAGACCCAGTACTTC.

This clone was picked up a small number of times. V gene TRBV4-3 combines with J gene TRBJ2-5; 13 bases align to TRBD2. Looked up from germline, CDR1 is LGHNA and CDR2 is YSLEER. The CDR3 is 13 residues long. Germline trimming cut 4 bases from V and 8 bases from J; bases unmatched to any gene: 1. CDR3 nucleotide sequence: TGCGCCAGCAGCCTGGGACTAGCGGGAACCCAGTACTTC. As protein: CASSLGLAGTQYF.

This clone was seen a single time. The gene calls are TRBV18 and TRBJ2-7, with 8 nucleotides matching TRBD1. CDR1 and CDR2 from the germline V gene are KGHSH and LQKENI. This CDR3 comprises 16 residues. Trimming cost V 3 bases and J 3 bases; bases outside gene matches: 10. The CDR3 sequence is CASSPTPGQGNYEQYF. Here the CDR3 DNA reads TGTGCCAGCTCACCTACTCCTGGACAGGGCAACTACGAGCAGTACTTC.

The chain carries TRBV4-1 and TRBJ2-1; the match to TRBD1 covers 7 bases. Germline CDR1 MGHRA, CDR2 YSYEKL. The CDR3 has 16 amino acids. J gave up 2 bases and V 4 bases, and 8 bases lay outside the gene matches. The CDR3 DNA sequence: TGCGCCAGCAGCCGTACAGGGGCGTTCCCCTACAATGAGCAGTTCTTC. Translated, it gives CASSRTGAFPYNEQFF.

This CDR3 is CASSLRVPRLAGRETQYF. As DNA, the CDR3 is TGTGCCAGCAGTCTTAGGGTCCCGCGGCTAGCGGGAAGAGAGACCCAGTACTTC. This chain links TRBV28 with TRBJ2-5; 9 positions match TRBD2. From germline, CDR1 is MDHEN and CDR2 SYDVKM. The CDR3 is made up of 18 amino acids. J gave up 4 bases and V 5 bases, and 17 bases lay outside the gene matches.

This chain joins TRBV7-9 and TRBJ2-7; D perhaps matches TRBD1 (5 bases). CDR3 size: 14 residues. Trimming cost V 0 bases and J 2 bases, with 8 bases left between them. Germline V gives CDR1 SEHNR, CDR2 FQNEAQ (reference sequence). The CDR3 sequence: CASSLAGQTYEQYF. The DNA of the CDR3 is TGTGCCAGCAGCTTAGCGGGGCAGACCTACGAGCAGTACTTC. Full variable domain (remainder filled in from reference TRBV7-9 and TRBJ2-7): DTGVSQNPRHKITKRGQNVTFRCDPISEHNRLYWYRQTLGQGPEFLTYFQNEAQLEKSRLLSDRFSAERPKGSFSTLEIQRTEQGDSAMYLCASSLAGQTYEQYFGPGTRLTVT.

CDR3 bases: TGTGCCAGCAGCTTGGTTTTAGCGGGAGCCTACTACGAGCAGTACTTC. It translates to CASSLVLAGAYYEQYF. The chain joins TRBV5-6 to TRBJ2-7, with 9 bases lining up with TRBD2. The CDR3 is made up of 16 amino acids. V was clipped by 0 bases and J by 3 bases; unmatched bases: 7. Germline assignment: CDR1 SGHDT and CDR2 YYEEEE.

The chain couples TRBV7-8 to TRBJ2-1; 8 positions match TRBD2. V shed 2 bases and J 0 bases; nucleotides not matched to a gene: 21. CDR1 is SGHVS and CDR2 is FQNEAQ in the germline V gene. The CDR3 consists of 22 residues. CDR3 DNA: TGTGCCAGCAGCTTAAAGTTCGGGACTAGAGGGGTTAAGGCCAGCTCCTACAATGAGCAGTTCTTC. Its protein is CASSLKFGTRGVKASSYNEQFF.

V gene TRBV4-3 combines with J gene TRBJ2-7; TRBD2 aligns across 7 bases. The ends lost 1 base at V and 2 bases at J; junction bases unmatched: 8. Germline CDR1 reads LGHNA; CDR2 reads YSLEER. The CDR3 runs 16 residues. Here the CDR3 DNA reads TGCGCCAGCAGCCAAGGGGAGGGTGCCGGAGCCTACGAGCAGTACTTC. Translating gives CASSQGEGAGAYEQYF.

CDR3 DNA sequence: TGTGCCAGCAGCCAAACTCAGCGGGAGAAGGGGACAGATACGCAGTATTTT. Encoded protein: CASSQTQREKGTDTQYF. The rearrangement joins TRBV3-1 (or the pseudogene TRBV3-2) to TRBJ2-3, with TRBD2 matching 8 bases. Germline assignment: CDR1 LGHDT and CDR2 YNNKEL (reference sequence). V shed 2 bases and J 3 bases; nucleotides not matched to a gene: 10. This CDR3 comprises 17 residues.

The chain has TRBV29-1 and TRBJ2-7; possible D gene TRBD1, 5 bases. The CDR3 has 12 amino acids. Per the germline V gene, CDR1 is SQVTM and CDR2 is ANQGSEA. Trimming took off 7 bases at V and 3 bases at J, with 13 bases between the two ends. The CDR3 spells CSGKDSHYEQYF. CDR3 sequence (DNA): TGCAGCGGGAAAGACAGCCACTACGAGCAGTACTTC.

The J gene is TRBJ2-7, the V gene TRBV19; TRBD2 aligns across 8 bases. The J call may be faulty, since TRBJ2-1 better matches the DNA end. This CDR3 spans 15 amino acids. CDR1 and CDR2 from the germline V gene are LNHDA and SQIVND (reference sequence). The CDR3 DNA follows: TGTGCCAGTAGTACCCGGGGGGGCCTGTACAATGAGCAGTTCTTC. Its translation is CASSTRGGLYNEQFF.

The chain couples TRBV6-6 to TRBJ1-2, with D maybe TRBD1 (6 bases). Germline loops: CDR1 MNHNY, CDR2 SVGAGI (reference sequence). The CDR3 has 14 amino acids. V was clipped by 5 bases and J by 0 bases, with 10 bases between them. The CDR3 here is CASSPYRANYGYTF. In nucleotides, the CDR3 is TGTGCCAGCAGTCCTTACAGGGCTAACTATGGCTACACCTTC.

As for this clone: This specimen includes other DNA sequences encoding the same CDR3. This chain joins TRBV4-3 and TRBJ1-5; TRBD1 is a possible D gene (5 bases). The CDR3 totals 16 residues. V lost 0 bases and J 4 bases, leaving 13 bases between the germline ends. Germline V CDR1 and CDR2: LGHNA, YSLEER. The CDR3 reads CASSQDLRGGNQPQHF. The DNA of the CDR3 is TGCGCCAGCAGCCAAGATCTAAGGGGAGGGAATCAGCCCCAGCATTTT.

The V gene is TRBV28, the J gene TRBJ2-2; 11 positions agree with TRBD1. Germline-derived CDR1 and CDR2 are MDHEN and SYDVKM. Trimming removed 6 bases from V and 6 bases from J; junction bases left unmatched: 12. The CDR3 extends over 17 amino acids. The CDR3 loop reads CASSRPDRGLQSGELFF. CDR3 DNA: TGTGCCAGCAGCCGCCCGGACAGGGGGCTTCAGTCCGGGGAGCTGTTTTTT.

The rearrangement uses TRBV4-3 and TRBJ2-2; TRBD2 matches 7 bases. J gave up 1 base and V 3 bases, and 5 bases lay outside the gene matches. This CDR3 has 16 residues. Germline loops: CDR1 LGHNA, CDR2 YSLEER. The CDR3 DNA follows: TGCGCCAGCAGCCACGGACTAGATGGGAACACCGGGGAGCTGTTTTTT. Protein sequence: CASSHGLDGNTGELFF.

The chain joins TRBV4-3 to TRBJ2-7, with TRBD2 matching over 8 bases. The J segment lost 4 bases and the V segment lost 2 bases, leaving 10 bases of the junction unmatched. The CDR3 consists of 16 residues. CDR1 is LGHNA, CDR2 YSLEER, per germline. The CDR3 DNA follows: TGCGCCAGCAGCCAACAGCGGGAGAGCCTAACGTACGAGCAGTACTTC. Amino acids: CASSQQRESLTYEQYF.

The chain is built from TRBV5-1 and TRBJ1-4; 9 positions agree with TRBD1. The junction had 5 bases not matched to a gene; V was cut back by 4 bases and J by 7 bases. The germline V gene has CDR1 SGHRS and CDR2 YFSETQ. CDR3 length: 14 residues. For the CDR3, the DNA is TGCGCCAGCAGCACCGGGACAGGGCGTGAAAAACTGTTTTTT. Translating it yields CASSTGTGREKLFF.

This chain links TRBV27 with TRBJ2-1; the match to TRBD1 covers 7 bases. Germline V lookup: CDR1 MNHEY, CDR2 SMNVEV (reference sequence). This CDR3 has 16 amino acids. The trim removed 2 bases at V and 1 base at J, leaving 5 bases unmatched. The CDR3 bases are TGTGCCAGCAGTTTAGCTCCGACAGGGTCCTACAATGAGCAGTTCTTC. Amino acid sequence: CASSLAPTGSYNEQFF.